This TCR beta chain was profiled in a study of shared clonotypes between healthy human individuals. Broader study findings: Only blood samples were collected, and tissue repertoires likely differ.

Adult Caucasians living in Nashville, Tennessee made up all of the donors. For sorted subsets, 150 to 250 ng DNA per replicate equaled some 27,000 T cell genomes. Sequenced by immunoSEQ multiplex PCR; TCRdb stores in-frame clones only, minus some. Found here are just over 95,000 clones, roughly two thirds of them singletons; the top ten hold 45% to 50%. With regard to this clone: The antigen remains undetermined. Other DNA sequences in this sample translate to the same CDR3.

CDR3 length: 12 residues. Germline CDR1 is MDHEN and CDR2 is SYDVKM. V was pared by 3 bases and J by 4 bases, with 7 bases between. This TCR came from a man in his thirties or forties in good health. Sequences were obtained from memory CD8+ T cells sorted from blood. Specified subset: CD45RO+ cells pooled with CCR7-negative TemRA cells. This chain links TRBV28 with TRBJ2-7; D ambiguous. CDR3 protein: CASSFQTYEQYF. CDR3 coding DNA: TGTGCCAGCAGTTTCCAGACATACGAGCAGTACTTC.